The source of this T cell receptor (beta chain) is a study of shared clonotypes between healthy human individuals. Generated by immunoSEQ multiplex PCR, the TCRdb table keeps only in-frame clones and is missing some. The table lists approximately 470,000 clones, 70% to 85% of them singletons. The V gene lost 7 bases and the J gene lost 6 bases, with 10 bases spanning the gap. This CDR3 region has 12 residues. CDR1 is LNHDA and CDR2 is SQIVND in the germline V gene (reference sequence). The receptor was isolated from a woman between 35 and 50 years old in good health. Some clones in this sample may be carry-over from other donors' samples. The sample was PBMCs. V and J are TRBV19 and TRBJ1-5; D gene ambiguous. CDR3 protein: CASTSPGQPQHF. CDR3 bases: TGTGCCAGTACCTCACCCGGTCAGCCCCAGCATTTT.